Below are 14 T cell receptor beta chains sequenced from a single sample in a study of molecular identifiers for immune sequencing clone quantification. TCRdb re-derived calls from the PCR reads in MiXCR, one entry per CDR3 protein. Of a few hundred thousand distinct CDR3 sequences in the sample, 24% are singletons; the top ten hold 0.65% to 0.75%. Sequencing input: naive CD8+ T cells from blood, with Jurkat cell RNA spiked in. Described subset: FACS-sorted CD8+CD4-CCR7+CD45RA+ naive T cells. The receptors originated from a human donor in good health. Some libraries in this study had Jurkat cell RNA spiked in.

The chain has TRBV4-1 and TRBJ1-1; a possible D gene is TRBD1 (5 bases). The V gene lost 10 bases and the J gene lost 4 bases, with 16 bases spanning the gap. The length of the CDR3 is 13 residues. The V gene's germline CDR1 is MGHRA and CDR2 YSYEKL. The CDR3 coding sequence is TGCGCCACAAATGAGCCCGGGGGCACTGAAGCTTTCTTT. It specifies CATNEPGGTEAFF.

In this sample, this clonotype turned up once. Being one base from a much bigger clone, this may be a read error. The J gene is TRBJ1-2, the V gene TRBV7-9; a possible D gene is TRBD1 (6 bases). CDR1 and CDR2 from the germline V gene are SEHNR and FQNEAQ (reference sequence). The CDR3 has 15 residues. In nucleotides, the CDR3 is TGTGCCAGCAGCTTTAGCGGTCAGGGGAACTATAGCTACACCTTC. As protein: CASSFSGQGNYSYTF.

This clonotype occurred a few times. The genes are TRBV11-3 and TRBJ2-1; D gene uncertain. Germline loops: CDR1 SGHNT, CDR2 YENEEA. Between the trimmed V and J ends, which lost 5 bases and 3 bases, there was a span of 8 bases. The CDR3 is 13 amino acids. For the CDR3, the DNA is TGTGCCAGCAGCATTGATTACTACAATGAGCAGTTCTTC. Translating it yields CASSIDYYNEQFF.

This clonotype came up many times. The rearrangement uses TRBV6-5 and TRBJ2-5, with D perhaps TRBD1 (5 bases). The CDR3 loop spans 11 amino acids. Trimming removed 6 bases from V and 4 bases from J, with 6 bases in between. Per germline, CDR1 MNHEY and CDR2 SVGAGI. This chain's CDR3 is CASRRGETQYF. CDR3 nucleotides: TGTGCCAGCAGAAGGGGAGAGACCCAGTACTTC.

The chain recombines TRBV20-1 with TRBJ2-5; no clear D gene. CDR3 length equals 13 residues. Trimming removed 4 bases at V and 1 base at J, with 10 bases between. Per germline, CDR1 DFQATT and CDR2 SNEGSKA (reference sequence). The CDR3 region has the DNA TGCAGTGCTATCAAAAGGTTCCAAGAGACCCAGTACTTC. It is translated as CSAIKRFQETQYF.

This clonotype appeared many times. CDR3 region: CATWDDRGTDTQYF. CDR3 DNA sequence: TGTGCCACATGGGACGACAGGGGGACAGATACGCAGTATTTT. V is TRBV19 and J is TRBJ2-3, with TRBD1 identical over 9 bases. The CDR3 length is 14 residues. V shed 10 bases, J shed 3 bases, and the junction held 8 bases outside the gene matches. CDR1 and CDR2 from the germline V gene are LNHDA and SQIVND (reference sequence).

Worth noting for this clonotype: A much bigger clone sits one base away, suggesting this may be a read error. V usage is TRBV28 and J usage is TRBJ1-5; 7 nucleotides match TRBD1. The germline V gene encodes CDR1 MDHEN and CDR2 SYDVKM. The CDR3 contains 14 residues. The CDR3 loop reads CASHGDSFNRPQHF. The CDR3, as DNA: TGTGCCAGCCATGGGGACAGTTTTAATCGGCCCCAGCATTTT.

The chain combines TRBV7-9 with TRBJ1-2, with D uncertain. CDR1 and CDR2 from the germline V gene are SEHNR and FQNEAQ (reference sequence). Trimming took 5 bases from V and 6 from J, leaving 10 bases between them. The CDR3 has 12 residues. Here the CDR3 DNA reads TGTGCCAGCAGCCCCCGAGCGGATGGCTACACCTTC. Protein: CASSPRADGYTF.

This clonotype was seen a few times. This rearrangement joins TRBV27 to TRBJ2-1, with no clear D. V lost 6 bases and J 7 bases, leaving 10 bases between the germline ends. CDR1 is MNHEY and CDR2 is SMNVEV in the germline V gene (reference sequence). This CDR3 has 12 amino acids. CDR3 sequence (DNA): TGTGCCAGCAGAAAGGGCCAGAATGAGCAGTTCTTC. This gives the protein CASRKGQNEQFF.

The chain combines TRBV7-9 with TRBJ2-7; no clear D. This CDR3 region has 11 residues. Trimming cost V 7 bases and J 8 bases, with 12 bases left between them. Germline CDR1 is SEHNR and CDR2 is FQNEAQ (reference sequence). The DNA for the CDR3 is TGTGCCAGCACTAGTGGGTGCAAGCAGTACTTC. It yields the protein CASTSGCKQYF.

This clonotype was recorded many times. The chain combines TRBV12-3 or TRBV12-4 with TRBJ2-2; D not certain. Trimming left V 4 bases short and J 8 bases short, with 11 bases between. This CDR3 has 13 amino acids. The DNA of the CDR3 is TGTGCCAGCAGTTCTCCGCACAATGGGGAGCTGTTTTTT. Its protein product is CASSSPHNGELFF.

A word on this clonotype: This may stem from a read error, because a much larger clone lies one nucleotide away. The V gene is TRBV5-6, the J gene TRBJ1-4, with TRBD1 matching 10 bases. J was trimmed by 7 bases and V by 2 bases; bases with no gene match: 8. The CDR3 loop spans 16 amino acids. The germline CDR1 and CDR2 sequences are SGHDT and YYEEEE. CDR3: CASSFGVGQGSEKLFF. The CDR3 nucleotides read TGTGCCAGCAGCTTCGGCGTGGGACAGGGGAGTGAAAAACTGTTTTTT.

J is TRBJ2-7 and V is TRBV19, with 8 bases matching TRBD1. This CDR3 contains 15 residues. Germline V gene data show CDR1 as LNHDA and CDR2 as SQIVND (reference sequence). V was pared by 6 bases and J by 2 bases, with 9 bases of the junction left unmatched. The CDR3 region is CASSPGQVGAYEQYF. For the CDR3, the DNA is TGTGCCAGTAGCCCGGGACAGGTAGGAGCCTACGAGCAGTACTTC.

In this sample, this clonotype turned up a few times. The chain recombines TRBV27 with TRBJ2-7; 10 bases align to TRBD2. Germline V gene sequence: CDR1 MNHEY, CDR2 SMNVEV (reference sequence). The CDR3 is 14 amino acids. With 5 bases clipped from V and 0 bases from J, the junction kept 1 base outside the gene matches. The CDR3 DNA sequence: TGTGCCAGCAGTACTAGCGGGAACTCCTACGAGCAGTACTTC. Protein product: CASSTSGNSYEQYF.